These T cell receptor beta chains were read from a single sample in a study of shared clonotypes between healthy human individuals. Assay: immunoSEQ multiplex PCR; the TCRdb copy retains only in-frame clones and omits some. The table lists hundreds of thousands of clones, 70% to 80% of them singletons, with around 12% in the top ten. The sequencing input was PBMCs. Every receptor here comes from a woman aged 40 to 49 in good health. Some clones in this sample may be carry-over from other donors' samples. The CDR3 runs from the conserved cysteine through the conserved F or W. Fields, in order: CDR3 protein, CDR3 length, V gene, J gene.

CDR3: CASSPDVQEQFF
length: 12
V: TRBV18
J: TRBJ2-1

CDR3: CASSLTPAAGNTIYF
length: 15
V: TRBV28
J: TRBJ1-3

CDR3: CASSHKAGDEKLFF
length: 14
V: TRBV7-6
J: TRBJ1-4

CDR3: CASSIDLNYEQYF
length: 13
V: TRBV19
J: .

CDR3: CASSLALGQTGSGEQYF
length: 17
V: TRBV7-9
J: TRBJ2-7

CDR3: CASSPGLAGGADTQYF
length: 16
V: TRBV7-9
J: TRBJ2-3

CDR3: CAGGAASMGEQYF
length: 13
V: TRBV2
J: TRBJ2-7

CDR3: CAGFKDSPTDEQFF
length: 14
V: TRBV7-9
J: TRBJ2-1

CDR3: CATSISGRAFGELFF
length: 15
V: TRBV15
J: TRBJ2-2

CDR3: CAITTGGPGANVLTF
length: 15
V: TRBV10-3
J: TRBJ2-6

CDR3: CASSPTSGITDTQYF
length: 15
V: TRBV5-4
J: TRBJ2-3

CDR3: CASSYTPSRRTGELFF
length: 16
V: TRBV5-4
J: TRBJ2-2

CDR3: CASRTGAGALNTEAFF
length: 16
V: TRBV2
J: TRBJ1-1

CDR3: CASRRDPTENYGYTF
length: 15
V: TRBV6-1
J: TRBJ1-2

CDR3: CASSAPGQVGHYEQYF
length: 16
V: TRBV19
J: TRBJ2-7

CDR3: CASSELGMNTEAFF
length: 14
V: TRBV25-1
J: TRBJ1-1

CDR3: CASSPPPGTSGANEQFF
length: 17
V: TRBV18
J: TRBJ2-1

CDR3: CASTRQVNTEAFF
length: 13
V: TRBV4-3
J: TRBJ1-1

CDR3: CASSLKVGGSSGANVLTF
length: 18
V: TRBV7-3
J: TRBJ2-6

CDR3: CAWSGGQGPVSNQPQHF
length: 17
V: TRBV30
J: TRBJ1-5

CDR3: CASSLEGGGETQYF
length: 14
V: TRBV5-4
J: TRBJ2-5

CDR3: CASSSPQETQYF
length: 12
V: TRBV6-5
J: TRBJ2-5

CDR3: CASSIQGGYGYTF
length: 13
V: TRBV19
J: TRBJ1-2

CDR3: CASSLGSWANSNQPQHF
length: 17
V: TRBV5-5
J: TRBJ1-5

CDR3: CASRELNTGELFF
length: 13
V: TRBV7-9
J: TRBJ2-2

CDR3: CASSQPWEGAFF
length: 12
V: TRBV6-5
J: TRBJ1-1

CDR3: CASSRDRGDNEQFF
length: 14
V: TRBV2
J: TRBJ2-1